The source of this T cell receptor beta chain is a study of human T cells and chemical hapten exposure. In the study overall: Each patch test put 0.01% DPC on the upper back, and results were read at 6 days.

This clonotype has a count of ten or more. The time point is: pre-sensitization, week 0. Documented treatment: therapeutic diphenylcyclopropenone sensitization with weekly scalp DPC. TCRdb independently ran MiXCR on the RACE reads; one entry per CDR3 protein. The data contain roughly 380,000 distinct CDR3 sequences, 4.5% to 5.5% of them singletons. Trimming took off 3 bases at V and 1 base at J, with 12 bases between the two ends. The CDR3 has 15 residues. Germline lookup yields CDR1 MNHNS and CDR2 SASEGT. The sequence came from a woman in her fifties or sixties with alopecia areata. Some clones in this sample may be carry-over from other donors' samples. V is TRBV6-1 and J is TRBJ2-5; possible D gene TRBD2, 5 bases. The specimen was whole blood, collected in connection with sensitization to the hapten diphenylcyclopropenone (DPC). The CDR3 DNA follows: TGTGCCAGCAGTGACTTTCGTGGAGGCCAAGAGACCCAGTACTTC. It codes for CASSDFRGGQETQYF.